This T cell receptor (beta chain) was obtained from a study of blood T cell repertoires in COVID-19 (dated by TCRdb to the early 2020s). With respect to the entire study: Samples covering the acute and convalescent phases of COVID-19 were provided by collaborators in the United States, Italy and Spain. Sample metadata almost always included a de-identified subject ID, COVID-19 status, age in years and sex. The dataset comprised deeply sampled blood TCRbeta repertoires from subjects exposed to, actively infected with, or recovered from COVID-19. The material from the prospective study consisted of cDNA or gDNA derived from T cells, B-cell-depleted T cells, or PBMCs. A freely available public database, intended as a resource for researchers studying the immune response to SARS-CoV-2, is where the repertoires were released. Where available, HLA class I and class II types were taken from metadata supplied by the sample provider and were not determined by assay-based typing. The samples were drawn from the first 160 participants of the ongoing ImmuneRACE study and from roughly 1,300 subjects provided by 6 global collaborators.

What the authors observed across the whole study: How much clinical and demographic metadata was included differed by source and by participant, and the metadata was provided uncurated.

About this clone itself: Its target antigen remains unknown. No qualities accompany the bases; no much larger clone lies one base away. At the DNA level, this CDR3 is encoded by other sequences in the same sample as well.

TCRbeta CDR3 regions were amplified from genomic DNA using the immunoSEQ Assay, a bias-controlled multiplex PCR. In the source study's methods: Nucleated cell counts per sample were estimated from amplification of reference gene primers within the assay. To quantify the absolute abundance of each unique TCRbeta CDR3 rearrangement, sequence reads were collapsed and filtered. For each sample, productive Simpson clonality was calculated as the square root of Simpson's diversity index over productive rearrangements. TCRdb obtained this table from immuneACCESS and retained in-frame rearrangements with V and J assigned. These tables miss some clones; where compared with another copy, unresolved V genes account for less than half of the shortfall, and the remainder is unexplained. V, J and clone size are those of that table, while D and trimming were read from the DNA. The sample table records roughly 410,000 clones; around nine tenths of these occur just once. The ten largest clones take up 1.5% to 1.8% of the sample.

In Seattle, one collaborating source enrolled patients while the infection was active and tracked those patients longitudinally over the course of disease. Each collaborating institution followed its own protocols to collect whole blood in K2EDTA tubes. For TCRbeta analysis, collaborator samples were shipped as frozen whole blood, as isolated PBMCs, or as DNA extracted from either sample type. CDR1 and CDR2, looked up from the germline V gene (reference sequence), are SEHNR and FQNEAQ. Spanning cysteine to phenylalanine, the CDR3 consists of 11 amino acids. The kept DNA is CDR3 alone, 33 bases in frame from the first base. Between the V and J ends, shortened by 3 bases and 5 bases respectively, the junction contains 4 bases.

Sequenced material: peripheral blood. This sequence uses TRBV7-9 and TRBJ1-1; no D gene is confidently identified. The TCR sequence derives from a woman aged 40 to 55 with COVID-19, enrolled during active disease. For the CDR3, the sequence is CASSFRTEAFF. Read as DNA, the sequence is TGTGCCAGCAGCTTCCGTACTGAAGCTTTCTTT.